This TCR beta chain stems from a study of tumor-infiltrating lymphocytes in primary liver carcinoma. Across the study: Between about 4 and 11 cm across, the tumors were all of stage T1-T3 N0M0. Whole-study results and caveats: Among the pair types, tumor region pairs showed more overlap than tumor-adjacent and tumor-blood pairs.

Total RNA and DNA came together from about 21-30 mg of bulk tissue without cell sorting. The patients had histopathologically diagnosed primary liver carcinoma, and their disease was treated by surgical resection. This CDR3 region has 13 residues. The germline CDR1 and CDR2 sequences are MNHEY and SVGAGI. A few counts support this clonotype. The antigen remains unidentified. One junction end does not reproduce the germline sequence, and a read error may be involved. With a constant-region primer, TCR beta cDNA was made from 450 to 500 ng of total RNA. Investigators got TCR beta libraries out of three nested multiplex PCR rounds, done with slightly modified ARM-PCR. Rounds one and two of PCR, each of 10 cycles, were primed with TRBV1-TRBV30 forward primers and a C-beta reverse primer. One entry per CDR3 protein results from TCRdb running MiXCR on the multiplex PCR reads. The table shows 90,000 to 150,000 distinct CDR3 sequences, with 65% to 75% occurring only once.

The sample taken for sequencing was tumor-adjacent normal liver tissue. This clonotype was sampled from a woman aged 55-75 years with primary liver carcinoma and hepatitis B virus infection. V usage is TRBV6-5 and J usage is TRBJ1-2; D is unclear. CDR3 sequence reads: CACSYRLEDGYAF. CDR3 bases: TGTGCCTGCAGTTACCGGTTGGAGGATGGCTACGCCTTC.